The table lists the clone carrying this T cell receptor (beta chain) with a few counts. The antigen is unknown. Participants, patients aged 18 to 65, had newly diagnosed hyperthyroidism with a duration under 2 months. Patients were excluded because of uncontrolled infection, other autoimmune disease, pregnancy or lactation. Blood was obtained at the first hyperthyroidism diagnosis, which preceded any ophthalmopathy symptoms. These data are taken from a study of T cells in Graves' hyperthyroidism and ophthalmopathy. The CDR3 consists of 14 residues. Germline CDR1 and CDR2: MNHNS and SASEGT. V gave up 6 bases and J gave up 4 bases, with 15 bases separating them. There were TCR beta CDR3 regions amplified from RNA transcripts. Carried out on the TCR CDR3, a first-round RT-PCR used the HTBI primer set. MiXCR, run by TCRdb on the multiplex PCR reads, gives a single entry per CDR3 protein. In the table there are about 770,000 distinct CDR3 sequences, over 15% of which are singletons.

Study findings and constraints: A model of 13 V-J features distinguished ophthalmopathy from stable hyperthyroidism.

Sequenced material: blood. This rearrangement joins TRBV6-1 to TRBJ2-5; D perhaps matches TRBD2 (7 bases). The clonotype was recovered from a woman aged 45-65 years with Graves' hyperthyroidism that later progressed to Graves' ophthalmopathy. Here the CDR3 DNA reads TGTGCCAGCAGGAAGGCGGGGGCGGGAGAGACCCAGTACTTC. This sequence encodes CASRKAGAGETQYF.